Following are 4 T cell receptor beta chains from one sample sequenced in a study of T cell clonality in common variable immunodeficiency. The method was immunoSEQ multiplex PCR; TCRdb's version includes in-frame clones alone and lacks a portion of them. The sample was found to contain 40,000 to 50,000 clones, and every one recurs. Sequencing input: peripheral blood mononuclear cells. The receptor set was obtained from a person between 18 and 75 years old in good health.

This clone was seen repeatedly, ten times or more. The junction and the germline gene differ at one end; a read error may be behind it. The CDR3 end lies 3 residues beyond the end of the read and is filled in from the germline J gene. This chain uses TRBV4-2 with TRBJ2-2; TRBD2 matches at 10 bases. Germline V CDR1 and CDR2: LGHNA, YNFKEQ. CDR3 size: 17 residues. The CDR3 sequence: CASSPQTSGASTGELFF. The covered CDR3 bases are TGCGCCAGCAGCCCTCAAACTAGCGGGGCTAGCACCGGGGAG.

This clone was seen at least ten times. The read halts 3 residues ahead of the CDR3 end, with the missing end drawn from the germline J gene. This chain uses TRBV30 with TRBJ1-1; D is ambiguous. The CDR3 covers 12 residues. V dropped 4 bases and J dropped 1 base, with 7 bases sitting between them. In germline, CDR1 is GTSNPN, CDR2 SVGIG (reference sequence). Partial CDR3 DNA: TGTGCCTGGACTGTCGGGAACACTGAA. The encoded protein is CAWTVGNTE. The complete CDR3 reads CAWTVGNTEAFF.

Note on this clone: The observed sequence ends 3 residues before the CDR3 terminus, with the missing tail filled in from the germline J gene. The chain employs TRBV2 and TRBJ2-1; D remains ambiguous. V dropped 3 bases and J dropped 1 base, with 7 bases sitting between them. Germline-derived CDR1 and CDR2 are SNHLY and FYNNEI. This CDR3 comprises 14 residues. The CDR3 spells CASSEVRSYNEQFF. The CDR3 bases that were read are TGTGCCAGCAGTGAGGTTCGGTCCTACAATGAG.

The CDR3 bases that were read are TGTGCCAGCAGTTTCAGGGCCTCAAGGGACGAG. It translates to CASSFRASRDE. The entire CDR3 sequence reads CASSFRASRDEQYF. J is TRBJ2-7 and V is TRBV6-2 or TRBV6-3; possibly TRBD1 for D (5 bases). The read halts 3 residues ahead of the CDR3 end, with the missing end drawn from the germline J gene. The germline CDR1 and CDR2 sequences are MNHEY and SVGEGT. Trimming stripped 4 bases from V and 5 bases from J, with 15 bases between. CDR3 length equals 14 residues.